What follows are 19 T cell receptor beta chains derived from one specimen sequenced in a study of T cell responses to AZD1222 COVID-19 vaccine. The data were produced by immunoSEQ multiplex PCR, yet TCRdb's version contains in-frame clones alone and is incomplete. The sample includes some 110,000 clones, 88% of them seen just once. The source material was peripheral blood, sampled 28 days after the second AZD1222 dose. The receptors shown here come from an adult who received the AZD1222 COVID-19 vaccine.

The chain has TRBV27 and TRBJ1-5, with D tentatively TRBD1 (5 bases). The germline V and J ends were trimmed by 3 bases and 2 bases, with 11 bases remaining between them. This CDR3 has 15 residues. Per the germline V gene, CDR1 is MNHEY and CDR2 is SMNVEV (reference sequence). The CDR3 sequence is CASSFRWGRNQPQHF. In DNA, the CDR3 is TGTGCCAGCAGTTTTAGGTGGGGCCGCAATCAGCCCCAGCATTTT.

The CDR3 DNA is TGTGCCAGCAGTGACTCGGACAGGGGGTTTTATGGCTACACCTTC. Translation: CASSDSDRGFYGYTF. The chain uses TRBV6-4 and TRBJ1-2; TRBD1 aligns across 10 bases. With 0 bases clipped from V and 5 bases from J, the junction kept 3 bases outside the gene matches. The germline gives CDR1 MRHNA, CDR2 SNTAGT. The CDR3 totals 15 residues.

This clone was detected only a few times. The rearrangement joins TRBV20-1 to TRBJ1-2, with TRBD1 as a possible D gene (6 bases). This CDR3 has 14 residues. Germline V gives CDR1 DFQATT, CDR2 SNEGSKA (reference sequence). Trimming took off 3 bases at V and 8 bases at J, with 19 bases between the two ends. CDR3 sequence: CSASRQATGGGYTF. The CDR3 DNA is TGCAGTGCTAGTAGACAGGCCACGGGAGGGGGCTACACCTTC.

This clone appeared once. The CDR3 bases are TGTGCCAGCAGCTTAGCCGGGACAGGGGGCACTGAAGCTTTCTTT. Its translation is CASSLAGTGGTEAFF. The chain combines TRBV7-9 with TRBJ1-1, with 11 nucleotides matching TRBD1. CDR1 and CDR2 from the germline V gene are SEHNR and FQNEAQ (reference sequence). This CDR3 has 15 amino acids. Losses at the gene ends were 0 bases for V and 4 bases for J; bases not matched to a gene: 1.

The chain joins TRBV28 to TRBJ2-1; TRBD1 matches at 8 bases. Germline CDR1 MDHEN, CDR2 SYDVKM. Trimming cost V 0 bases and J 16 bases; bases outside gene matches: 5. The length of the CDR3 is 12 residues. The CDR3 reads CASSLWADRAFF. The CDR3 DNA sequence: TGTGCCAGCAGTTTATGGGCGGACAGGGCCTTCTTC.

V usage is TRBV5-1 and J usage is TRBJ2-3; unclear D gene. Trimming cost V 3 bases and J 0 bases, with 17 bases left between them. This CDR3 spans 17 amino acids. Germline values: CDR1 SGHRS, CDR2 YFSETQ. The CDR3 loop is CASSYPVDGPSTDTQYF. CDR3 in DNA: TGCGCCAGCAGCTACCCGGTGGACGGACCTAGCACAGATACGCAGTATTTT.

This rearrangement joins TRBV29-1 to TRBJ1-1; 7 nucleotides agree with TRBD1. V dropped 3 bases and J dropped 0; count of bases not matched to a gene: 1. The germline CDR1 and CDR2 sequences are SQVTM and ANQGSEA. The CDR3 loop spans 13 amino acids. The CDR3 spells CSVEGQLNTEAFF. As DNA, the CDR3 is TGCAGCGTTGAGGGACAGTTGAACACTGAAGCTTTCTTT. The whole variable domain, remainder taken from reference TRBV29-1 and TRBJ1-1, is SAVISQKPSRDICQRGTSLTIQCQVDSQVTMMFWYRQQPGQSLTLIATANQGSEATYESGFVIDKFPISRPNLTFSTLTVSNMSPEDSSIYLCSVEGQLNTEAFFGQGTRLTVV.

J is TRBJ2-5 and V is TRBV15; 13 positions match TRBD2. The CDR3 is made up of 16 amino acids. V dropped 3 bases and J dropped 10; count of bases not matched to a gene: 11. Germline lookup yields CDR1 LNHNV and CDR2 YYDKDF (reference sequence). The CDR3 DNA follows: TGTGCCACCAGCAGGTTACTAGCGGGGGGGGCCCCGCGCCAGTACTTC. This gives the protein CATSRLLAGGAPRQYF.

V gene TRBV11-2 combines with J gene TRBJ2-5, with 14 bases that match TRBD2. V shed 3 bases and J 4 bases; nucleotides not matched to a gene: 7. This CDR3 contains 17 residues. The V gene's germline CDR1 is SGHAT and CDR2 FQNNGV. As DNA, the CDR3 is TGTGCCAGCAGCTTCTTGACTAGCGGGGGGGCCTTAGAGACCCAGTACTTC. This encodes CASSFLTSGGALETQYF.

The rearrangement uses TRBV7-3 and TRBJ2-1, with 13 bases identical to TRBD2. The CDR3 extends over 15 amino acids. With V trimmed by 4 bases and J by 6 bases, 3 bases remained unmatched. The germline V gene has CDR1 SGHTA and CDR2 FQGTGA. The CDR3 DNA follows: TGTGCCAGCAGCTCTGGACTAGCGGGGGCCAATGAGCAGTTCTTC. Translated, it gives CASSSGLAGANEQFF.

The rearrangement joins TRBV19 to TRBJ2-7; D perhaps matches TRBD2 (5 bases). The V gene's germline CDR1 is LNHDA and CDR2 SQIVND (reference sequence). The CDR3 consists of 13 residues. Trimming left V 4 bases short and J 3 bases short, with 10 bases between. The CDR3 spells CASSTGSGYEQYF. In DNA, the CDR3 is TGTGCCAGTAGTACAGGCAGCGGCTACGAGCAGTACTTC.

The DNA for the CDR3 is TGCAGCGTGCGGCGGATGAACACTGAAGCTTTCTTT. Protein product: CSVRRMNTEAFF. The rearrangement links TRBV29-1 to TRBJ1-1; no reliable D call. The CDR3 runs 12 residues. CDR1 is SQVTM and CDR2 is ANQGSEA in the germline V gene. Trimming left V 6 bases short and J 0 bases short, with 8 bases between.

V usage is TRBV19 and J usage is TRBJ2-7; TRBD1 matches at 9 bases. The V gene end was trimmed by 3 bases and the J gene end by 6 bases; junction bases not matched to a gene: 3. The CDR3 extends over 13 amino acids. Germline CDR1 is LNHDA and CDR2 is SQIVND (reference sequence). The chain's CDR3 is CASSMVTGGEQYF. Here the CDR3 DNA reads TGTGCCAGTAGTATGGTGACAGGGGGCGAGCAGTACTTC.

The chain uses TRBV7-3 and TRBJ2-1; D gene uncertain. Germline CDR1 reads SGHTA; CDR2 reads FQGTGA. The germline V and J ends were trimmed by 7 bases and 8 bases, with 21 bases remaining between them. The CDR3 length is 15 residues. The CDR3 loop reads CASTLGISLRDEQFF. CDR3 nucleotides: TGTGCCAGCACCCTAGGGATTAGTCTTAGGGATGAGCAGTTCTTC.

This clone was picked up a small number of times. CDR3 in amino acids: CASSQWTPDSGANVLTF. For the CDR3, the DNA is TGTGCCAGCAGCCAGTGGACTCCGGACTCTGGGGCCAACGTCCTGACTTTC. The chain links TRBV14 to TRBJ2-6; D might be TRBD2 (5 bases). Trimming left V 3 bases short and J 0 bases short, with 12 bases between. The CDR3 is 17 residues long. Per the germline V gene, CDR1 is SGHDN and CDR2 is FVKESK.

The CDR3 reads CASGRITNYGYTF. The CDR3 coding sequence is TGCGCCAGCGGACGAATTACTAACTATGGCTACACCTTC. The chain joins TRBV10-1 to TRBJ1-2; the D is unclear. Germline CDR1 WNHNN, CDR2 SYGVQD (reference sequence). Trimming cost V 8 bases and J 0 bases, with 10 bases left between them. The CDR3 is 13 residues long.

The V and J genes are TRBV4-1 and TRBJ2-2, with D possibly TRBD1 on 5 matching bases. V shed 6 bases and J shed 0 bases, with 11 bases lying between them. Germline V gene lookup returns CDR1 MGHRA and CDR2 YSYEKL. The CDR3 is 15 amino acids. CDR3 nucleotides: TGCGCCAGCAGTCTCGGACAAGCGAACACCGGGGAGCTGTTTTTT. Encoded protein: CASSLGQANTGELFF.

The gene calls are TRBV27 and TRBJ1-6; no firm D call. The CDR3 spans 19 residues. Germline-derived CDR1 and CDR2 are MNHEY and SMNVEV (reference sequence). V shed 5 bases and J shed 8 bases, with 28 bases lying between them. The CDR3 sequence is CASSLNSRRVGLGDSPLHF. The CDR3, as DNA: TGTGCCAGCAGTCTGAACAGTCGCCGGGTCGGGCTCGGGGATTCACCCCTCCACTTT.

In its sample, this clone was seen a few times. The chain couples TRBV6-5 to TRBJ2-7, with 9 positions matching TRBD1. Trimming removed 0 bases from V and 2 bases from J; junction bases left unmatched: 5. Germline V CDR1 and CDR2: MNHEY, SVGAGI. The CDR3 extends over 16 amino acids. DNA for the CDR3: TGTGCCAGCAGTTACTCTAACAGGGGGCAAACCTACGAGCAGTACTTC. This encodes CASSYSNRGQTYEQYF.